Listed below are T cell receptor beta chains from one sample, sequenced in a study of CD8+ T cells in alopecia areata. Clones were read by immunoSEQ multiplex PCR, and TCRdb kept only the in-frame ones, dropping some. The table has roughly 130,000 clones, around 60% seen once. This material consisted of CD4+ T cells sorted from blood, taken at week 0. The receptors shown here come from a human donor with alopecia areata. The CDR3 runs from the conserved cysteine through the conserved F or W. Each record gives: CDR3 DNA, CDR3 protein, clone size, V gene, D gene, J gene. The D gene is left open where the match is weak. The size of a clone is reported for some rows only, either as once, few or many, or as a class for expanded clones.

TGTGCCAGCAGTGGGGTGGGAGGGCCCAGACCTTCCTACGAGCAGTACTTC	CASSGVGGPRPSYEQYF	.	TRBV28	TRBD2	TRBJ2-7
TGCAGCGTTGCATGGAGGGTTCGGGCGGACACTGAAGCTTTCTTT	CSVAWRVRADTEAFF	.	TRBV29-1	.	TRBJ1-1
TGTGCCTGGAGTTGGACTACCGACAATGAGCAGTTCTTC	CAWSWTTDNEQFF	.	TRBV30	.	TRBJ2-1
TGTGCCAGCAGTTTATGGGGAGGGGAGACCCAGTACTTC	CASSLWGGETQYF	.	TRBV27	TRBD2	TRBJ2-5
TGTGCCAGCAGCCGCGGAGGGGCCCAATTTGAGCCCCAGCATTTT	CASSRGGAQFEPQHF	.	TRBV9	.	TRBJ1-5
TGTGCCAGCAGCTCCTCCTTCTCCTACGAGCAGTACTTC	CASSSSFSYEQYF	.	TRBV7-2	.	TRBJ2-7
TGCAGCGTTGGTAGCGGCAGATACGAGCAGTACTTC	CSVGSGRYEQYF	.	TRBV29-1	.	TRBJ2-7
TGCGCCAGCAGCCGCGGACAGGGCGGGGGCGGCTACACCTTC	CASSRGQGGGGYTF	.	TRBV4-1	TRBD1	TRBJ1-2
TGTGCCATCAGTGAGTACGGTCAGGAGCCCCAGCATTTT	CAISEYGQEPQHF	few	TRBV10-3	.	TRBJ1-5
TGTGCCAGTACCCACGGAAGCAATCAGCCCCAGCATTTT	CASTHGSNQPQHF	.	TRBV19	.	TRBJ1-5
TGTGCCTGGGGTTACCCACGAATCGGCGCCAACTATGGCTACACCTTC	CAWGYPRIGANYGYTF	.	TRBV30	.	TRBJ1-2
TGTGCCAGCAGCTTGGACGCGGGGCGACAGCCCCAGCATTTT	CASSLDAGRQPQHF	few	TRBV7-2	.	TRBJ1-5
TGTGCCAGCAGTGGGACGGGCCGGACTGAAGCTTTCTTT	CASSGTGRTEAFF	.	TRBV6-5	.	TRBJ1-1
TGTGCCAGCAGCTTAGTACTAGAATATCTGAACCAAGAGACCCAGTACTTC	CASSLVLEYLNQETQYF	.	TRBV7-9	.	TRBJ2-5
TGTGCCAGCAGTTTGGGACTAGCGGACGAGCAGTACTTC	CASSLGLADEQYF	.	TRBV2	TRBD2	TRBJ2-7
TGTGCCAGCAGCGGGGAGGTGGGCAGGGGTCGAGTGGAGCAGTACTTC	CASSGEVGRGRVEQYF	.	TRBV11-2	.	TRBJ2-7
TGCGCCAGCAGCTTGGGCGGGAGGCCAATAGATGAGCAGTTCTTC	CASSLGGRPIDEQFF	.	TRBV5-1	TRBD2	TRBJ2-1
TGCGCCAGCAGCCCGCGGGAGGAGCAGTACTTC	CASSPREEQYF	.	TRBV10-2	TRBD2	TRBJ2-7
TGTTCAGGACGGACAGGGCCTAACTATGGCTACACCTTC	CSGRTGPNYGYTF	.	TRBV7-2	TRBD1	TRBJ1-2
TGTGCCAGCAGCGCCGGAGCCGTGTCGGGGCCTTTCTTT	CASSAGAVSGPFF	.	TRBV9	.	TRBJ1-1
TGTGCCAGCAGTGACTCAAGGGGAGATACGCAGTATTTT	CASSDSRGDTQYF	.	TRBV6-4	.	TRBJ2-3
TGTGCCAGCAGCTTCACTGGCGGGAGGGCCCGCCAAGAGACCCAGTACTTC	CASSFTGGRARQETQYF	.	TRBV11-2	TRBD2	TRBJ2-5
TGTGCCAGCAGCTTGGGGAGTATCGGCTACAATGAGCAGTTCTTC	CASSLGSIGYNEQFF	.	TRBV7-9	.	TRBJ2-1
TGTGCCAGCAGCCCGACTAGCGGAACATTCTACGAGCAGTACTTC	CASSPTSGTFYEQYF	few	TRBV7-2	TRBD2	TRBJ2-7
TGTGCCAGCAGTTCGGGGACGCACCGGAAAGGGGGCTACACCTTC	CASSSGTHRKGGYTF	.	TRBV28	.	TRBJ1-2
TGTGCCATCAGTGATTTGGCGGGGGGGAAGAACGAGCAGTACTTC	CAISDLAGGKNEQYF	.	TRBV10-3	TRBD2	TRBJ2-7
TGTGCCAGCAGTTACTCGACGGGCGCGAACACCGGGGAGCTGTTTTTT	CASSYSTGANTGELFF	once	TRBV6-5	.	TRBJ2-2
TGTGCCAGCAGCTCTCAACGGGACAGGGGTATTGATGAAAAACTGTTTTTT	CASSSQRDRGIDEKLFF	.	TRBV5-6	TRBD1	TRBJ1-4
TGCGCCAGCAGCTCAGATGGGGGCGCGAACACCGGGGAGCTGTTTTTT	CASSSDGGANTGELFF	once	TRBV5-1	.	TRBJ2-2
TGTGCCAGCAGCTATAATCAGGGGAGCTCCTATAATTCACCCCTCCACTTT	CASSYNQGSSYNSPLHF	.	TRBV5-8	.	TRBJ1-6
TGTGCCACCAGCAGCGGGTGGGGGGAATACAATGAGCAGTTCTTC	CATSSGWGEYNEQFF	.	TRBV15	.	TRBJ2-1
TGTGCCTGGGGCCCCACGGGGGGGACTGAAGCTTTCTTT	CAWGPTGGTEAFF	.	TRBV30	.	TRBJ1-1
TGTGCCAGCAGTTACTCGGACTGGGCCCAAGAGCAGTACTTC	CASSYSDWAQEQYF	.	TRBV6-5	.	TRBJ2-7
TGTGCCATCAGTGACAATCTTGAGCAGTTCTTC	CAISDNLEQFF	.	TRBV10-3	.	TRBJ2-1
TGCGCCAGCAGCCAAGAGGGTAGCGGGGACAGAGAGACCCAGTACTTC	CASSQEGSGDRETQYF	once	TRBV4-1	.	TRBJ2-5
TGTGCCAGCAGTTACACCCTTGGGGAGACCCAGTACTTC	CASSYTLGETQYF	.	TRBV6-5	.	TRBJ2-5
TGCGCCAGCAGCCAGGACTGGCCCGGGACGTCGTCCTACGAGCAGTACTTC	CASSQDWPGTSSYEQYF	.	TRBV4-1	.	TRBJ2-7
TGCAGCGCCACGGCCGGACAGGGAGATCAGCCCCAGCATTTT	CSATAGQGDQPQHF	.	TRBV29-1	TRBD1	TRBJ1-5
TGTGCCATCAGTGAGTCCCAGGGGCTAGCCAAAAACATTCAGTACTTC	CAISESQGLAKNIQYF	.	TRBV10-3	.	TRBJ2-4
TGCGCCAGCAGCTTGGTAGGGGCGACGAACACCGGGGAGCTGTTTTTT	CASSLVGATNTGELFF	few	TRBV5-1	.	TRBJ2-2
TGTGCCAGCAGCCTACTAACCTCATTAGGGGGGTATGAGCAGTTCTTC	CASSLLTSLGGYEQFF	few	TRBV4-2	.	TRBJ2-1
TGCAGCGTTGAATGGGGGCCGGGACAGGGAAATTACGAGCAGTACTTC	CSVEWGPGQGNYEQYF	.	TRBV29-1	TRBD1	TRBJ2-7
TGTGCCAGCAGTGATTGGGCCGCGGTTGAGCAGTACTTC	CASSDWAAVEQYF	few	TRBV2	.	TRBJ2-7
TGTGCCAGCAGCCTGACAGGGGTCGGCTACACCTTC	CASSLTGVGYTF	few	TRBV7-9	TRBD1	TRBJ1-2
TGCGCCAGCAGCCAAGACTCCGTGGATCCCGGGGAGCTGTTTTTT	CASSQDSVDPGELFF	once	TRBV4-1	.	TRBJ2-2
TGCAGCGTTATAGAGGGTCCGAACTACCCTAACTATGGCTACACCTTC	CSVIEGPNYPNYGYTF	.	TRBV29-1	.	TRBJ1-2
TGTGCCAGCAGTGAAGCCAGACAGGCGTCCTATGGCTACACCTTC	CASSEARQASYGYTF	.	TRBV2	.	TRBJ1-2
TGCGCCAGCAGCACAGAGTACACCGGGGAGCTGTTTTTT	CASSTEYTGELFF	few	TRBV5-1	.	TRBJ2-2
TGTGCCAGCAGCGCGGGGGACCCAAGGGCGCAGTATTTT	CASSAGDPRAQYF	.	TRBV7-2	TRBD2	TRBJ2-3
TGCGCCAGCAGTCAATGCCCAGGGACCTACAATGAGCAGTTCTTC	CASSQCPGTYNEQFF	few	TRBV23-1	.	TRBJ2-1
TGTGCCAGCAGCGTAGCTTTAGGAGGAGAGAACACTGAAGCTTTCTTT	CASSVALGGENTEAFF	.	TRBV9	.	TRBJ1-1
TGTGCCAGCAGCTTAGACAGGGATCTGGTCGGCTACACCTTC	CASSLDRDLVGYTF	.	TRBV7-2	.	TRBJ1-2
TGTGCCAGCAGTTTGGACAGGGGGTCACCCCAGCATTTT	CASSLDRGSPQHF	few	TRBV6-6	TRBD1	TRBJ1-5
TGCAGCGTTGAAGATCTTGGCCAGAGGAGCACAGATACGCAGTATTTT	CSVEDLGQRSTDTQYF	.	TRBV29-1	.	TRBJ2-3
TGTGCCAGCAGACCCCCGGGAGACTCCTACGAGCAGTACTTC	CASRPPGDSYEQYF	.	TRBV6-6	.	TRBJ2-7